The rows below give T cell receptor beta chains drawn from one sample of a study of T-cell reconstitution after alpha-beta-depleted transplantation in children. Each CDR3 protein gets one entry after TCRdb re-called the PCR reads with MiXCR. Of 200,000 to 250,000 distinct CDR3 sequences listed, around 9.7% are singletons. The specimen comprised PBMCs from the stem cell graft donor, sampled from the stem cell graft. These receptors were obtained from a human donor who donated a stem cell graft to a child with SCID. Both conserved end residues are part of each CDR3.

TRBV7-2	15	CASSTQQGHTDTQYF
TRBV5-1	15	CASSLENSLQETQYF
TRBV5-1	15	CASSLRDYRDNEQFF
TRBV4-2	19	CASSQELGTQNFRTGELFF
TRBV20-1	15	CSAPEASGGTDTQYF
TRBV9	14	CASSVGGPYNEQFF
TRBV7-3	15	CASSRSGGAGDTQYF
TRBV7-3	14	CASSLSPGTDTQYF
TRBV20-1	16	CSARRGQTLLKETQYF
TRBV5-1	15	CASSLRQGRTDTQYF
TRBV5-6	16	CASSLGSGSYNSPLHF
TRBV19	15	CASSIGTVWNQPQHF
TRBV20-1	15	CSANEDLMGNTEAFF
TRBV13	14	CASTRTENTYEQYF
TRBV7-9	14	CASSPQRTNTEAFF
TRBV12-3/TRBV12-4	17	CASSPAKLAGGTDTQYF
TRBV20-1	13	CSENPRMNTEAFF
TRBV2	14	CASSGQGRTGELFF
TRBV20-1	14	CSARTDSYNSPLHF
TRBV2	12	CASNTQTTEAFF
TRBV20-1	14	CSARGETALETQYF
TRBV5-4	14	CASSLGEFYSPLHF
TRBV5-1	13	CASSRDAGTEAFF
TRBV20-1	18	CSAHLWKLAGGSTDTQYF
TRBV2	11	CASSSIYEQYF
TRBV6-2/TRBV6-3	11	CASSWGWEQFF
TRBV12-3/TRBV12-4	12	CASSFSDGTQYF
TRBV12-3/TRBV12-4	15	CASSSASGGPREQYF
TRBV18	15	CASSPDRGGFYEQYF
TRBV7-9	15	CASSLSRGRYNEQFF
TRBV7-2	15	CASSLDRAANYGYTF
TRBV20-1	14	CSARDWGTGAEAFF
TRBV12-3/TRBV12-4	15	CASSLGRYSYNEQFF
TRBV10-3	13	CAISGTTRGTQYF
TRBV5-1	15	CASSTLPGRSYGYTF
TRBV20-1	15	CSARDISAMNTEAFF
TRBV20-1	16	CSARGEGREGYYGYTF
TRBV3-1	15	CASSQGTGGNQPQHF
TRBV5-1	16	CASSSQGGGGTDTQYF
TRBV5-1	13	CASSVGVTDTQYF
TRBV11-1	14	CASSFEAGIYEQYF
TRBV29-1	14	CSVEGGLRTDTQYF
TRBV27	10	CASSPAGCTF
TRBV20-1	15	CSADSGTGDVETQYF
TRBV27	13	CASSLWREETQYF
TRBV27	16	CASSYPRTASTDTQYF
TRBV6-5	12	CASSYGRAEAFF
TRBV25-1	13	CASSATDTYEQYF
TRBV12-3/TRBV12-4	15	CASSPGQVSGNTIYF
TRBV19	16	CASSRPLSGVYNEQFF
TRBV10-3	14	CAIRGAVDGTEAFF
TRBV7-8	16	CASSPLRQGAREKLFF
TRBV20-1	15	CSAIPTGGVTDTQYF
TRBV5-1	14	CASSLGESSTEAFF
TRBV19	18	CASSIGPGQGLAKNIQYF
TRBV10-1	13	CASSDRGYSEQFF
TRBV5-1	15	CASSLTSVGTDTQYF